The T cell receptor beta chain described here comes from a study of T cell responses to AZD1222 COVID-19 vaccine. J was trimmed by 4 bases and V by 5 bases; bases with no gene match: 6. This CDR3 has 14 amino acids. The germline V gene encodes CDR1 SGHVS and CDR2 FQNEAQ. Measured with immunoSEQ multiplex PCR; TCRdb has only the in-frame clones, and not every one. The sample yields 140,000 to 150,000 clones, roughly 90% seen once. The sequenced sample was peripheral blood, obtained 28 days after the second AZD1222 dose. The sequence was obtained from an adult who received the AZD1222 COVID-19 vaccine. This chain joins TRBV7-8 and TRBJ2-5; 8 bases agree with TRBD2. CDR3 sequence reads: CASSPGRAGETQYF. The CDR3 DNA follows: TGTGCCAGCAGCCCCGGGAGGGCGGGAGAGACCCAGTACTTC.